These 3 T cell receptor beta chains were all obtained from the same sample, sequenced in a study of blood T cells in healthy people across ages. A second PCR, run for about 7 to 11 cycles, used a sample-barcoded 5' primer plus a J-beta primer mix. In TCRdb, the 5' RACE reads were re-called with MiXCR into one record per CDR3 protein. The sample holds some 640,000 distinct CDR3 sequences, approximately 50% seen once. Sequencing was done on a sample of blood. The source is a woman in her fifties or sixties in good health.

This chain uses TRBV27 with TRBJ2-3; no firm D call. Germline CDR1 is MNHEY and CDR2 is SMNVEV (reference sequence). The CDR3 has 15 amino acids. V lost 3 bases and J lost 2, with 12 bases in between. This CDR3 is CASSFEGRNTDTQYF. As DNA, the CDR3 is TGTGCCAGCAGTTTTGAAGGCAGGAACACAGATACGCAGTATTTT.

V usage is TRBV27 and J usage is TRBJ2-7; 7 positions match TRBD2. The germline V gene encodes CDR1 MNHEY and CDR2 SMNVEV (reference sequence). The CDR3 consists of 15 residues. The ends lost 2 bases at V and 3 bases at J; junction bases unmatched: 7. The CDR3 nucleotides read TGTGCCAGCAGTTTACGTCTCAGGGACTACTACGAGCAGTACTTC. This sequence encodes CASSLRLRDYYEQYF.

The genes are TRBV29-1 and TRBJ2-5; a possible D gene is TRBD1 (5 bases). The CDR3 is made up of 13 amino acids. The ends were cut back, 5 bases at V and 1 base at J, with 11 bases in the middle. Germline V CDR1 and CDR2: SQVTM, ANQGSEA. CDR3 loop: CSVRGVIQETQYF. The DNA for the CDR3 is TGCAGCGTTAGGGGCGTAATCCAAGAGACCCAGTACTTC.